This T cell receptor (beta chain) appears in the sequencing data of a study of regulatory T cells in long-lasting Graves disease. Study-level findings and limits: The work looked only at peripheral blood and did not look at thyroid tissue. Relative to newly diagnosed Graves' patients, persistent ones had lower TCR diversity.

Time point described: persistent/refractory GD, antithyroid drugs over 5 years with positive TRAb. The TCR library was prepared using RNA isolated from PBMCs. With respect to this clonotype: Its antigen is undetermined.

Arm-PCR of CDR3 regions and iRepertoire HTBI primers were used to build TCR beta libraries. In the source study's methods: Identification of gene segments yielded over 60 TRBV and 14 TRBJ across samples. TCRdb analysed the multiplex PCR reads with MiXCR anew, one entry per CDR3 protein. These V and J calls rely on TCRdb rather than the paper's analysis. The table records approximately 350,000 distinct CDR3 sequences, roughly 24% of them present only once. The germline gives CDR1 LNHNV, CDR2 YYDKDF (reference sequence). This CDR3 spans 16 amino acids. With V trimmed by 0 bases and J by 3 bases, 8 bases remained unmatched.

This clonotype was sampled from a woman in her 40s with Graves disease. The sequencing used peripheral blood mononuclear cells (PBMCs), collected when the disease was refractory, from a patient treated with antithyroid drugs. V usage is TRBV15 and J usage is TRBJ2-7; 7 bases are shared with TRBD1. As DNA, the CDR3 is TGTGCCACCAGCAGAGATTGGACAGGTGATAGCTACGAGCAGTACTTC. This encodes CATSRDWTGDSYEQYF.